The 7 T cell receptor beta chains below come from one sample, sequenced in a study of T-cell reconstitution after alpha-beta-depleted transplantation in children. Preparation of the TCRbeta library was carried out with unique molecular identifiers. TCRdb re-called the PCR reads with MiXCR, one entry per CDR3 protein. The table shows about 170,000 distinct CDR3 sequences, with 11% occurring only once. Specimen: PBMCs, collected before TCRalphabeta/CD19-depleted stem cell transplant. The origin of the receptors is a boy between 2 and 10 years old with acute myeloid leukemia, due to receive a stem cell transplant.

At least ten counts were recorded for this clonotype. The chain joins TRBV6-1 to TRBJ2-1; 10 bases agree with TRBD1. J lost 7 bases, V lost 6 bases, and 9 bases had no gene match. The CDR3 contains 15 residues. Per germline, CDR1 MNHNS and CDR2 SASEGT. The chain's CDR3 is CASSIPGQGTNEQFF. The CDR3 region has the DNA TGTGCCAGCAGCATCCCGGGACAGGGGACGAATGAGCAGTTCTTC.

This clonotype occurred many times. The V and J genes are TRBV5-1 and TRBJ2-3; 10 bases are a match to TRBD2. V was pared by 3 bases and J by 1 base, with 2 bases of the junction left unmatched. CDR3 length: 15 amino acids. Germline CDR1 reads SGHRS; CDR2 reads YFSETQ. The CDR3 DNA sequence: TGCGCCAGCAGCTGGAGCGGGGGGGGCACAGATACGCAGTATTTT. Translated, it gives CASSWSGGGTDTQYF.

This clonotype has at least ten counts. V is TRBV3-1 and J is TRBJ2-1; possibly TRBD2 for D (5 bases). In germline, CDR1 is LGHDT, CDR2 YNNKEL (reference sequence). The CDR3 sequence is 15 residues long. Trimming removed 1 base from V and 2 bases from J, with 9 bases in between. CDR3: CASSQGLTPYNEQFF. The CDR3 DNA is TGTGCCAGCAGCCAAGGACTAACCCCCTACAATGAGCAGTTCTTC.

In this sample, this clonotype turned up many times. This rearrangement joins TRBV3-1 to TRBJ1-1, with a weak D call TRBD1 (5 bases). Trimming removed 1 base from V and 10 bases from J, with 16 bases in between. The germline gives CDR1 LGHDT, CDR2 YNNKEL (reference sequence). This CDR3 is 14 amino acids long. The CDR3: CASSQATGGPGAFF. The CDR3 nucleotides read TGTGCCAGCAGCCAAGCTACCGGGGGACCTGGAGCTTTCTTT. The whole variable domain, remainder taken from reference TRBV3-1 and TRBJ1-1, is DTAVSQTPKYLVTQMGNDKSIKCEQNLGHDTMYWYKQDSKKFLKIMFSYNNKELIINETVPNRFSPKSPDKAHLNLHINSLELGDSAVYFCASSQATGGPGAFFGQGTRLTVV.

This clonotype has only one observation. This rearrangement joins TRBV7-3 to TRBJ2-3, with no clear D. Trimming shortened V by 1 base and J by 0 bases, and 17 bases separated the two germline ends. The CDR3 has 18 amino acids. Germline V CDR1 and CDR2: SGHTA, FQGTGA. The DNA of the CDR3 is TGTGCCAGCAGCTTAAACCCCCATCCAGCTACCAGCACAGATACGCAGTATTTT. Residues: CASSLNPHPATSTDTQYF.

Ten or more counts support this clonotype. This chain links TRBV12-3 or TRBV12-4 with TRBJ1-2; TRBD1 matches at 10 bases. The CDR3 loop spans 15 amino acids. The V and J ends lost 5 bases and 5 bases, in that order; junction bases with no gene match: 8. Here the CDR3 reads CASSDWDRGAYGYTF. The CDR3 DNA reads TGTGCCAGCAGTGACTGGGACAGGGGTGCGTATGGCTACACCTTC.

This clonotype came up many times. The chain links TRBV7-3 to TRBJ2-1, with 13 bases fitting TRBD2. The CDR3 runs to 15 residues. Germline CDR1 reads SGHTA; CDR2 reads FQGTGA. Trimming took 5 bases from V and 8 from J; bases not matched to a gene: 6. This CDR3 is CASSPRLAGGDEQFF. The CDR3 DNA follows: TGTGCCAGCAGCCCCCGACTAGCGGGAGGCGATGAGCAGTTCTTC.